A single sample gave rise to the 8 T cell receptor beta chains below, sequenced in a study of T cells after yellow fever vaccination. TCRdb recomputed calls from the 5' RACE reads with MiXCR, one row per CDR3 protein. The table shows some 670,000 distinct CDR3 sequences, with over 9% occurring only once. This sample comprised PBMCs, obtained on the day of the yellow fever booster vaccination. These TCRs come from a man aged 25-45 years who received the YFV17D yellow fever vaccine.

The chain links TRBV7-2 to TRBJ2-2; D not resolved. The V gene's germline CDR1 is SGHTA and CDR2 FQGNSA. Trimming took off 10 bases at V and 1 base at J, with 10 bases between the two ends. The CDR3 extends over 13 amino acids. The CDR3 DNA is TGTGCCACTGATCCGCAGAACACCGGGGAGCTGTTTTTT. It encodes CATDPQNTGELFF. The full variable domain, rest sourced from reference TRBV7-2 and TRBJ2-2, is GAGVSQSPSNKVTEKGKDVELRCDPISGHTALYWYRQSLGQGLEFLIYFQGNSAPDKSGLPSDRFSAERTGGSVSTLTIQRTQQEDSAVYLCATDPQNTGELFFGEGSRLTVL.

Many counts were recorded for this clonotype. This chain joins TRBV5-5 and TRBJ2-1; D ambiguous. Trimming shortened V by 4 bases and J by 3 bases, and 11 bases separated the two germline ends. CDR1 is SGHKS and CDR2 is YYEKEE in the germline V gene (reference sequence). The CDR3 totals 14 residues. This CDR3 reads CASSRTEIYNEQFF. CDR3 sequence (DNA): TGTGCCAGCAGCCGGACGGAGATCTACAATGAGCAGTTCTTC.

V gene TRBV12-3 or TRBV12-4 combines with J gene TRBJ1-2; perhaps TRBD1 as D (6 bases). V was trimmed by 5 bases and J by 4 bases, leaving 14 bases between them. CDR3 length equals 14 residues. The CDR3 spells CASSEQGSGYGYTF. Here the CDR3 DNA reads TGTGCCAGCAGTGAACAGGGTTCTGGCTATGGCTACACCTTC.

Regarding this clonotype: Germline is not matched at one junction end, which may reflect a read error. The V call is TRBV6-2 or TRBV6-3, the J call TRBJ1-6; D is undetermined. CDR3 length equals 11 residues. Germline V gene sequence: CDR1 MNHEY, CDR2 SVGEGT. DNA of the CDR3: TGTGCCAGCAGTAACTCACGCGATTTCCACTTT. Its protein is CASSNSRDFHF.

A word on this clonotype: One end of the junction does not line up with germline, which may come from a read error. The rearrangement links TRBV12-3 or TRBV12-4 to TRBJ2-7; 10 bases agree with TRBD1. The CDR3 extends over 14 amino acids. The CDR3 region has the DNA TGTGCCAGCAATTTAGGACAGGGGGTCTACGAGCAGTACTTC. Translation gives CASNLGQGVYEQYF.

The chain combines TRBV6-5 with TRBJ1-2, with TRBD1 identical over 8 bases. This CDR3 contains 15 residues. Germline trimming cut 5 bases from V and 6 bases from J; bases unmatched to any gene: 11. Germline CDR1 and CDR2: MNHEY and SVGAGI. This chain's CDR3 is CASSNPTGTGNGYTF. The CDR3 nucleotides read TGTGCCAGCAGTAACCCTACAGGGACAGGCAATGGCTACACCTTC.

This clonotype showed up just a few times. This chain uses TRBV21-1 with TRBJ2-2; the DNA was not used to check the table's D call, TRBD1. TRBV21-1 is flagged as a pseudogene. The CDR3 loop spans 16 amino acids. The CDR3 is CASSKRDRGGTGELFF. CDR3 DNA: TGTGCCAGCAGCAAACGGGACAGGGGAGGAACCGGGGAGCTGTTTTTT.

The genes are TRBV7-2 and TRBJ2-7; 12 bases are a match to TRBD2. The CDR3 is made up of 15 amino acids. Per germline, CDR1 SGHTA and CDR2 FQGNSA. The V and J ends lost 5 bases and 4 bases, in that order; junction bases with no gene match: 6. In DNA, the CDR3 is TGTGCCAGCAGCGAAAGACTAGCGGGAGCGTACGAGCAGTACTTC. Translation gives CASSERLAGAYEQYF.